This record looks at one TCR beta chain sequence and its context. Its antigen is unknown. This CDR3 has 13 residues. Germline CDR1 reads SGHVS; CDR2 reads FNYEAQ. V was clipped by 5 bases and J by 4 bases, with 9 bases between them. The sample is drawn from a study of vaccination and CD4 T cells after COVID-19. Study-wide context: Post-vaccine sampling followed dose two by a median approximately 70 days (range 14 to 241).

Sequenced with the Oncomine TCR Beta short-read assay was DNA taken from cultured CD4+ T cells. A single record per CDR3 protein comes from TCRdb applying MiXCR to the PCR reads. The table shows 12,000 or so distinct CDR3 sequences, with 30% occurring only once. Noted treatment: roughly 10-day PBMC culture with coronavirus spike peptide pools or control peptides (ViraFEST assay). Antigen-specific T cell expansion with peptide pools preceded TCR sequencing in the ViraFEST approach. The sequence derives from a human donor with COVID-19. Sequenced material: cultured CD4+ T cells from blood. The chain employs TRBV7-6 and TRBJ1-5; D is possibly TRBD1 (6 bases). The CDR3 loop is CASSRTGNQPQHF. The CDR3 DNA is TGTGCCAGCAGCCGAACAGGGAATCAGCCCCAGCATTTT.